This TCR beta chain was sequenced for a study of beta chain features in type 1 diabetes. cDNA synthesis used the whole RNA isolate, giving expressed TCRB sequences. Some clones are missing from TCRdb's copy, which holds only in-frame ones; the method was immunoSEQ multiplex PCR. This sample yields hundreds of thousands of clones, of which 14% are seen a single time; approximately 6.7% belongs to the top ten. Germline lookup yields CDR1 SGHDN and CDR2 FVKESK. The trim removed 2 bases at V and 8 bases at J, leaving 0 bases unmatched. CDR3 length equals 12 residues. This clone was observed a handful of times.

The chain employs TRBV14 and TRBJ1-2; 9 nucleotides match TRBD1. Sample: central memory CD4+ T cells from blood. This receptor was taken from a man aged 25-45 years in good health. CDR3 residues: CASSQTGGGYTF. DNA for the CDR3: TGTGCCAGCAGCCAAACAGGGGGCGGCTACACCTTC.